Below are 15 T cell receptor beta chains sequenced from a single sample in a study of identical twins. MiXCR, applied by TCRdb to the 5' RACE reads, yields one record per CDR3 protein. Here the sample spans about 190,000 distinct CDR3 sequences, about 15% being singletons. This same sample was also part of a study on T cells expressing NK-cell markers.

The specimen sequenced was CD8+ T cells sorted from blood. The receptors come from a woman aged 18-30 years in good health.

At least ten counts were recorded for this clonotype. The gene calls are TRBV12-3 or TRBV12-4 and TRBJ2-7; D uncertain. The CDR3 extends over 15 amino acids. The V and J ends lost 6 bases and 2 bases respectively, with 17 bases between them. This CDR3 is CASRTRTAGTYEQYF. The CDR3 bases are TGTGCCAGCAGGACTCGGACCGCTGGTACCTACGAGCAGTACTTC.

The chain couples TRBV7-6 to TRBJ2-7; D unresolved. Germline-derived CDR1 and CDR2 are SGHVS and FNYEAQ. This CDR3 comprises 14 residues. V gave up 1 base and J gave up 4 bases, with 11 bases separating them. The CDR3 loop reads CASSLGSGQYEQYF. In DNA, the CDR3 is TGTGCCAGCAGCTTAGGGTCGGGCCAATACGAGCAGTACTTC. The entire variable domain, with the rest obtained from reference TRBV7-6 and TRBJ2-7, is as follows: GAGVSQSPRYKVTKRGQDVALRCDPISGHVSLYWYRQALGQGPEFLTYFNYEAQQDKSGLPNDRFSAERPEGSISTLTIQRTEQRDSAMYRCASSLGSGQYEQYFGPGTRLTVT.

V is TRBV12-3 or TRBV12-4 and J is TRBJ2-1, with D tentatively TRBD2 (6 bases). This CDR3 spans 14 amino acids. Between the trimmed V and J ends, which lost 2 bases and 7 bases, there was a span of 12 bases. CDR3 protein: CASSLSGLKNEQFF. CDR3 in DNA: TGTGCCAGCAGTTTATCGGGACTCAAGAATGAGCAGTTCTTC.

This clonotype has a handful of counts. The chain couples TRBV12-3 or TRBV12-4 to TRBJ1-2, with unresolved D. The CDR3 is made up of 12 amino acids. Trimming left V 5 bases short and J 8 bases short, with 12 bases between. The CDR3 DNA is TGTGCCAGCAGTGAAGTTGTCGGGGGCTACACCTTC. Protein sequence: CASSEVVGGYTF.

The chain employs TRBV27 and TRBJ2-7; 8 bases agree with TRBD1. The V segment lost 2 bases and the J segment 2 bases; nucleotides outside the gene matches: 2. CDR1 is MNHEY, CDR2 SMNVEV, per germline (reference sequence). This CDR3 spans 14 amino acids. As DNA, the CDR3 is TGTGCCAGCAGTTTAGTACAGGGGGCCTACGAGCAGTACTTC. Translation gives CASSLVQGAYEQYF.

This clonotype was observed a handful of times. The V and J genes are TRBV7-9 and TRBJ2-1; 9 bases are a match to TRBD1. V was pared by 0 bases and J by 0 bases, with 3 bases of the junction left unmatched. The CDR3 has 17 amino acids. The germline CDR1 and CDR2 sequences are SEHNR and FQNEAQ (reference sequence). The CDR3 sequence: CASSLAGQGSSYNEQFF. The DNA of the CDR3 is TGTGCCAGCAGCTTAGCTGGACAGGGGAGCTCCTACAATGAGCAGTTCTTC. The variable domain in full, with the rest retrieved from reference TRBV7-9 and TRBJ2-1, is DTGVSQNPRHKITKRGQNVTFRCDPISEHNRLYWYRQTLGQGPEFLTYFQNEAQLEKSRLLSDRFSAERPKGSFSTLEIQRTEQGDSAMYLCASSLAGQGSSYNEQFFGPGTRLTVL.

This clonotype was seen more than once but under ten times. V gene TRBV10-1 combines with J gene TRBJ2-5; D is perhaps TRBD2 (5 bases). V was shortened by 3 bases and J by 5 bases, with 10 bases between the two germline ends. The germline gives CDR1 WNHNN, CDR2 SYGVQD (reference sequence). This CDR3 is 13 amino acids long. The CDR3 protein is CASSDSGKETQYF. For the CDR3, the DNA is TGCGCCAGCAGTGACTCGGGGAAGGAGACCCAGTACTTC.

The chain carries TRBV12-3 or TRBV12-4 and TRBJ1-1; D not certain. The CDR3 consists of 13 residues. Trimming removed 5 bases from V and 1 base from J, with 8 bases in between. Here the CDR3 reads CASSVHTNTEAFF. CDR3 sequence (DNA): TGTGCCAGCAGTGTACACACGAACACTGAAGCTTTCTTT.

The chain combines TRBV10-3 with TRBJ2-7, with 11 bases aligning to TRBD2. Germline CDR1 and CDR2: ENHRY and SYGVKD. The trim removed 7 bases at V and 0 bases at J, leaving 8 bases unmatched. This CDR3 spans 16 amino acids. The CDR3 sequence is CAITGTGTSGSYEQYF. Here the CDR3 DNA reads TGTGCCATCACCGGCACCGGGACTAGCGGCTCCTACGAGCAGTACTTC.

The chain carries TRBV3-1 and TRBJ2-6; TRBD1 agrees at 7 bases. V shed 4 bases, J shed 2 bases, and the junction held 20 bases outside the gene matches. This CDR3 is built from 21 residues. Germline CDR1 LGHDT, CDR2 YNNKEL (reference sequence). CDR3 sequence: CASSPRQGPVPTTTGANVLTF. In DNA form, the CDR3 reads TGTGCCAGCAGCCCACGACAGGGACCCGTACCTACCACGACTGGGGCCAACGTCCTGACTTTC.

The chain has TRBV29-1 and TRBJ2-1; 7 nucleotides match TRBD2. Looked up from germline, CDR1 is SQVTM and CDR2 is ANQGSEA. V trimming: 4 bases; J trimming: 5 bases; junction bases outside the gene matches: 8. The CDR3 contains 14 residues. As DNA, the CDR3 is TGCAGCGTTGTTCGCCTAGCGGTAGACAATGAGCAGTTCTTC. Translating it yields CSVVRLAVDNEQFF.

The genes are TRBV11-2 and TRBJ2-1; D gene uncertain. Looked up from germline, CDR1 is SGHAT and CDR2 is FQNNGV. CDR3 length: 13 residues. V was trimmed by 1 base and J by 9 bases, leaving 10 bases between them. CDR3 sequence (DNA): TGTGCCAGCAGCTTAGGTGCCCCTGGTGAGCAGTTCTTC. Its translation is CASSLGAPGEQFF.

This chain joins TRBV27 and TRBJ2-3, with 13 bases lining up with TRBD2. J gave up 9 bases and V 5 bases, and 11 bases lay outside the gene matches. The CDR3 has 16 amino acids. Germline CDR1 reads MNHEY; CDR2 reads SMNVEV (reference sequence). CDR3 bases: TGTGCCAGCAGTATCCTACTAGCGGGAGGGCCTGGAACGCAGTATTTT. Its translation is CASSILLAGGPGTQYF.

This clonotype occurred a few times. V and J are TRBV9 and TRBJ2-3; TRBD2 aligns across 7 bases. This CDR3 has 14 amino acids. Germline V CDR1 and CDR2: SGDLS, YYNGEE. V trimming: 3 bases; J trimming: 2 bases; junction bases outside the gene matches: 3. The CDR3 loop is CASSAREYTDTQYF. CDR3 bases: TGTGCCAGCAGCGCGCGGGAGTACACAGATACGCAGTATTTT.

V and J are TRBV9 and TRBJ2-7, with 8 bases aligning to TRBD2. The V gene end was trimmed by 1 base and the J gene end by 0 bases; junction bases not matched to a gene: 3. The germline V gene encodes CDR1 SGDLS and CDR2 YYNGEE. This CDR3 region has 15 residues. The chain's CDR3 is CASSVSAGGSYEQYF. CDR3 nucleotide sequence: TGTGCCAGCAGCGTATCTGCGGGAGGCTCCTACGAGCAGTACTTC.